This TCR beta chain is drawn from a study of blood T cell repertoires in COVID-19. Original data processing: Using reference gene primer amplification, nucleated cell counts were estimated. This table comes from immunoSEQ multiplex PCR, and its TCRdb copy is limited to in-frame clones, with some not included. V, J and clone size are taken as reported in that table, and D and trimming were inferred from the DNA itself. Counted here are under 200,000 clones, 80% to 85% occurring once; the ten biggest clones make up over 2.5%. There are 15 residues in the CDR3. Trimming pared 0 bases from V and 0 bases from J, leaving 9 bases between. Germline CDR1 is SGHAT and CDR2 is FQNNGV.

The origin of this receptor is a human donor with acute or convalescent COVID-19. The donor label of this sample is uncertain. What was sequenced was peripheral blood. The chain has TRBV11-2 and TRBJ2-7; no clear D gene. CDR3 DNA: TGTGCCAGCAGCTTAGAAGCCTTGAGCTCCTACGAGCAGTACTTC. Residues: CASSLEALSSYEQYF.